This is a list of T cell receptor beta chains from one sample in a study of T cell repertoires in aging, cancer and after chemotherapy. TCRdb recomputed calls from the multiplex PCR reads with MiXCR, one row per CDR3 protein. The table has 10,000 to 15,000 distinct CDR3 sequences, roughly 29% seen once. Sequenced sample: blood. These receptors all come from a human donor in good health. The donor label of this sample is uncertain. CDR3s include the opening cysteine and the closing phenylalanine or tryptophan. Fields, in order: clone size, J gene, V gene, D gene, CDR3 protein, CDR3 DNA. The D gene is left open where the match is weak. The size of a clone is reported for some rows only, either as once, few or many, or as a class for expanded clones.

few	TRBJ2-2	TRBV5-1	-	CASSLGVANTGELFF	TGCGCCAGCAGCTTGGGTGTCGCGAACACCGGGGAGCTGTTTTTT
-	TRBJ1-5	TRBV6-5	-	CASSPRDGNQPQHF	TGTGCCAGCAGTCCCAGGGATGGCAATCAGCCCCAGCATTTT
medium-sized	TRBJ1-2	TRBV13	-	CASSLGLQYGYTF	TGTGCCAGCAGCTTAGGCCTCCAATATGGCTACACCTTC
few	TRBJ2-1	TRBV18	TRBD2	CASLMSGGSYNEQFF	TGTGCCAGCCTCATGAGCGGGGGGTCTTACAATGAGCAGTTCTTC
few	TRBJ2-1	TRBV6-6	-	CASSYSGRFYNEQFF	TGTGCCAGCAGTTACTCTGGCAGGTTCTACAATGAGCAGTTCTTC
-	TRBJ1-1	TRBV12-3/TRBV12-4	-	CASSTTSEAFF	TGTGCCAGCAGTACAACCTCTGAAGCTTTCTTT
few	TRBJ1-6	TRBV20-1	-	CSASPAIQNSPLHF	TGCAGTGCCAGTCCAGCAATACAGAATTCACCCCTCCACTTT
-	TRBJ1-1	TRBV20-1	-	CSATRATEAFF	TGCAGTGCTACCCGGGCGACTGAAGCTTTCTTT
-	TRBJ1-2	TRBV6-1	-	CASSRSGKGYGYTF	TGTGCCAGCAGTCGATCCGGGAAGGGCTATGGCTACACCTTC
-	TRBJ2-3	TRBV6-4	TRBD2	CASSGLAGGPDTQYF	TGTGCCAGCAGTGGACTAGCGGGGGGGCCAGATACGCAGTATTTT
few	TRBJ2-5	TRBV5-4	-	CASSLGSGRLETQYF	TGTGCCAGCAGCTTGGGGTCAGGGAGGCTTGAGACCCAGTACTTC
-	TRBJ2-2	TRBV12-3/TRBV12-4	TRBD1	CASSFRQGPGELFF	TGTGCCAGCAGTTTCCGACAGGGACCCGGGGAGCTGTTTTTT
-	TRBJ1-1	TRBV7-9	-	CASSSRGPFHTEAFF	TGTGCCAGCAGCTCGAGGGGCCCCTTCCACACTGAAGCTTTCTTT
-	TRBJ1-2	TRBV5-6	-	CASSPRGYGYTF	TGTGCCAGCAGCCCCCGAGGCTATGGCTACACCTTC
few	TRBJ1-1	TRBV19	-	CASSTLRQYVEAFF	TGTGCCAGTAGTACCCTAAGACAGTACGTTGAAGCTTTCTTT
-	TRBJ2-5	TRBV6-6	-	CASSYSPRDGRQETQYF	TGTGCCAGCAGTTACTCACCCCGGGACGGTCGACAAGAGACCCAGTACTTC
few	TRBJ1-1	TRBV11-1	-	CASSLQGGTEAFF	TGTGCCAGCAGCTTACAGGGAGGGACTGAAGCTTTCTTT
few	TRBJ2-2	TRBV7-9	-	CASSRDTGELFF	TGTGCCAGCAGCAGGGATACCGGGGAGCTGTTTTTT
-	TRBJ1-1	TRBV5-1	-	CASSPTQGNTEAFF	TGCGCCAGCAGCCCTACGCAGGGGAACACTGAAGCTTTCTTT
-	TRBJ1-4	TRBV5-1	-	CASSYRALNEKLFF	TGCGCCAGCAGCTACAGGGCCCTCAATGAAAAACTGTTTTTT
few	TRBJ2-1	TRBV6-5	TRBD2	CASSRTSGGPSYNEQFF	TGTGCCAGCAGCCGGACTAGCGGGGGGCCCTCCTACAATGAGCAGTTCTTC
medium-sized	TRBJ1-5	TRBV30	-	CAWTEHRAGNQPQHF	TGTGCCTGGACCGAACACAGGGCGGGCAATCAGCCCCAGCATTTT
-	TRBJ2-5	TRBV6-2/TRBV6-3	TRBD1	CASSYLEPGTGQETQYF	TGTGCCAGCAGTTACCTCGAACCCGGGACAGGGCAAGAGACCCAGTACTTC
-	TRBJ1-2	TRBV27	-	CASSLWGPQKGYTF	TGTGCCAGCAGTCTTTGGGGGCCTCAGAAGGGCTACACCTTC
few	TRBJ1-1	TRBV6-5	-	CASRQGLRATEAFF	TGTGCCAGCAGGCAGGGTCTTCGGGCGACTGAAGCTTTCTTT
few	TRBJ1-6	TRBV27	-	CASSDPFGGYNSPLHF	TGTGCCAGCAGTGATCCATTCGGCGGATATAATTCACCCCTCCACTTT
-	TRBJ2-3	TRBV5-5	-	CASSPGFTDTQYF	TGCGCCAGCAGCCCAGGGTTTACAGATACGCAGTATTTT
-	TRBJ1-2	TRBV5-1	-	CASSLTGSDYGYTF	TGCGCCAGCAGCTTAACAGGGTCTGACTATGGCTACACCTTC
-	TRBJ1-6	TRBV5-5	-	CASSLGDLTSPLHF	TGTGCCAGCAGCTTGGGGGACCTGACTTCACCCCTCCACTTT
few	TRBJ1-2	TRBV5-6	-	CASSLAPNYGYTF	TGTGCCAGCAGCTTGGCACCTAACTATGGCTACACCTTC
-	TRBJ1-6	TRBV27	TRBD1	CASSFKVGQGNSPLHF	TGTGCCAGCAGTTTCAAAGTGGGACAGGGCAATTCACCCCTCCACTTT